These 25 T cell receptor beta chains originate from one sample sequenced in a study of blood T cell repertoires in COVID-19. Sequenced by immunoSEQ multiplex PCR; TCRdb stores in-frame clones only, minus some. The profile covers hundreds of thousands of clones, with more than 75% appearing a single time and around 3.5% taken by the ten largest. Sequenced input: peripheral blood. These receptors all come from a woman between 18 and 29 years old who had recovered from COVID-19.

J is TRBJ1-6 and V is TRBV30; D not resolved. V lost 2 bases to trimming and J lost 4 bases, with 9 bases between them. Per the germline V gene, CDR1 is GTSNPN and CDR2 is SVGIG (reference sequence). This CDR3 contains 14 residues. CDR3 protein: CAWSPTAYNSPLHF. CDR3 coding DNA: TGTGCCTGGAGTCCGACTGCTTATAATTCACCCCTCCACTTT.

The chain carries TRBV7-2 and TRBJ2-2; 15 bases align to TRBD2. The V gene's germline CDR1 is SGHTA and CDR2 FQGNSA. The CDR3 has 18 residues. Unmatched junction bases numbered 4, after V lost 5 bases and J lost 0 bases. CDR3 in DNA: TGTGCCAGCAGCCCCGGGACTAGCGGGAGGACGAACACCGGGGAGCTGTTTTTT. Protein: CASSPGTSGRTNTGELFF.

The chain is built from TRBV5-8 and TRBJ1-5, with 11 bases fitting TRBD1. Trimming removed 3 bases from V and 5 bases from J; junction bases left unmatched: 4. This CDR3 comprises 15 residues. Germline-derived CDR1 and CDR2 are SGHTS and YDEGEE. CDR3 in DNA: TGTGCCAGCAGCTCGGGGACAGGGGGTTATCAGCCCCAGCATTTT. It yields the protein CASSSGTGGYQPQHF.

The chain employs TRBV5-4 and TRBJ1-3; possible D gene TRBD1, 5 bases. CDR3 length: 13 amino acids. Trimming shortened V by 8 bases and J by 2 bases, and 11 bases separated the two germline ends. From germline, CDR1 is SGHNT and CDR2 YYREEE (reference sequence). This CDR3 reads CASKGVTGNTIYF. The CDR3 coding sequence is TGTGCCAGTAAAGGGGTTACTGGAAACACCATATATTTT.

This chain connects TRBV24-1 to TRBJ2-5; D is perhaps TRBD1 (6 bases). V was shortened by 3 bases and J by 6 bases, with 10 bases between the two germline ends. Germline V lookup: CDR1 KGHDR, CDR2 SFDVKD. The CDR3 covers 13 residues. The CDR3: CATSDHDRKTQYF. The CDR3 DNA follows: TGTGCCACCAGTGATCACGACAGGAAGACCCAGTACTTC.

The rearrangement uses TRBV5-4 and TRBJ2-5, with a tentative D call TRBD1 (7 bases). The CDR3 sequence is 16 residues long. The germline V gene has CDR1 SGHNT and CDR2 YYREEE (reference sequence). V dropped 0 bases and J dropped 5 bases, with 17 bases sitting between them. The CDR3 loop is CASSLGPYRGGETQYF. CDR3 coding DNA: TGTGCCAGCAGCTTGGGACCCTACAGGGGAGGCGAGACCCAGTACTTC.

The chain couples TRBV4-3 to TRBJ2-3; 8 bases are a match to TRBD1. Germline CDR1 is LGHNA and CDR2 is YSLEER. V shed 3 bases, J shed 3 bases, and the junction held 2 bases outside the gene matches. The CDR3 contains 14 residues. This chain's CDR3 is CASSQRTGTDTQYF. CDR3 sequence (DNA): TGCGCCAGCAGCCAGCGGACAGGGACAGATACGCAGTATTTT.

This chain connects TRBV30 to TRBJ2-1, with D perhaps matching TRBD2 (6 bases). The V end lost 3 bases, the J end lost 5 bases, and 17 bases lay between the germline ends. The CDR3 spans 15 residues. CDR1 and CDR2 (germline): GTSNPN, SVGIG (reference sequence). In DNA, the CDR3 is TGTGCCTGGAGGATAGCGGAGGGAATAAACAATGAGCAGTTCTTC. It encodes CAWRIAEGINNEQFF.

The J gene is TRBJ2-1, the V gene TRBV4-1, with 7 positions matching TRBD2. CDR3 length: 15 amino acids. Losses at the gene ends were 3 bases for V and 7 bases for J; bases not matched to a gene: 9. Germline V lookup: CDR1 MGHRA, CDR2 YSYEKL. The CDR3 sequence: CASSHPGLSPNEQFF. Written as DNA, the CDR3 is TGCGCCAGCAGCCATCCGGGACTATCTCCGAATGAGCAGTTCTTC.

V gene TRBV7-8 combines with J gene TRBJ2-1, with TRBD2 matching 9 bases. CDR1 and CDR2 (germline): SGHVS, FQNEAQ. The junction had 14 bases not matched to a gene; V was cut back by 6 bases and J by 8 bases. The CDR3 is made up of 16 amino acids. The CDR3 loop is CASRPIAGVFTHEQFF. The CDR3 DNA is TGTGCCAGCAGACCCATAGCGGGAGTGTTTACCCATGAGCAGTTCTTC. Filled out from reference TRBV7-8 and TRBJ2-1, the complete variable domain reads GAGVSQSPRYKVAKRGQDVALRCDPISGHVSLFWYQQALGQGPEFLTYFQNEAQLDKSGLPSDRFFAERPEGSVSTLKIQRTQQEDSAVYLCASRPIAGVFTHEQFFGPGTRLTVL.

The CDR3 sequence: CASSILTSGLYNEQFF. The CDR3 DNA follows: TGCGCCAGCAGCATATTGACTAGCGGATTATACAATGAGCAGTTCTTC. The chain employs TRBV5-1 and TRBJ2-1; 9 positions match TRBD2. The CDR3 spans 16 residues. V shed 4 bases, J shed 4 bases, and the junction held 9 bases outside the gene matches. Germline-derived CDR1 and CDR2 are SGHRS and YFSETQ.

In this sample, this clone turned up once. The CDR3 bases are TGCGCCAGCAGCCGCGTGGGTCCGGTAGCGGGGATCACAGATACGCAGTATTTT. Translated: CASSRVGPVAGITDTQYF. This sequence joins TRBV4-1 and TRBJ2-3, with TRBD2 identical over 8 bases. The CDR3 runs to 18 residues. CDR1 and CDR2 (germline): MGHRA, YSYEKL. Germline trimming cut 4 bases from V and 2 bases from J; bases unmatched to any gene: 14.

J is TRBJ1-6 and V is TRBV5-1; a possible D gene is TRBD1 (6 bases). This CDR3 is built from 18 residues. Germline loops: CDR1 SGHRS, CDR2 YFSETQ. The V end was cut by 4 bases, the J end by 0 bases, with 17 bases between. The DNA of the CDR3 is TGCGCCAGCAGCCCTGGGGGCAGTCCGAGCTCCTATAATTCACCCCTCCACTTT. Translation gives CASSPGGSPSSYNSPLHF.

V is TRBV7-8 and J is TRBJ2-2; D perhaps matches TRBD1 (5 bases). Germline CDR1 and CDR2: SGHVS and FQNEAQ. The CDR3 has 12 amino acids. Here the CDR3 reads CALEQVPGELFF. The CDR3 nucleotides read TGTGCTTTGGAACAGGTTCCCGGGGAGCTGTTTTTT.

This chain joins TRBV5-4 and TRBJ2-1; 11 nucleotides line up with TRBD1. Per the germline V gene, CDR1 is SGHNT and CDR2 is YYREEE (reference sequence). Trimming cost V 3 bases and J 3 bases; bases outside gene matches: 5. The CDR3 sequence is 16 residues long. The CDR3 loop is CASSWGDRGNYNEQFF. The CDR3 nucleotides read TGTGCCAGCAGCTGGGGGGACAGGGGGAACTACAATGAGCAGTTCTTC.

This chain joins TRBV5-1 and TRBJ1-1, with 8 bases lining up with TRBD1. The CDR3 spans 14 residues. Trimming at V came to 1 base and at J to 3 bases, leaving 2 bases not matched to a gene. Germline V gives CDR1 SGHRS, CDR2 YFSETQ. The CDR3 protein is CASSLTGGDTEAFF. Written as DNA, the CDR3 is TGCGCCAGCAGCTTGACAGGGGGAGACACTGAAGCTTTCTTT. The entire variable domain, with the rest obtained from reference TRBV5-1 and TRBJ1-1, is as follows: KAGVTQTPRYLIKTRGQQVTLSCSPISGHRSVSWYQQTPGQGLQFLFEYFSETQRNKGNFPGRFSGRQFSNSRSEMNVSTLELGDSALYLCASSLTGGDTEAFFGQGTRLTVV.

The J gene is TRBJ1-5, the V gene TRBV5-1; D call uncertain. The CDR3 length is 15 residues. Trimming shortened V by 0 bases and J by 0 bases, and 7 bases separated the two germline ends. Germline CDR1 is SGHRS and CDR2 is YFSETQ. Here the CDR3 DNA reads TGCGCCAGCAGCTTGGACAGCTATAGCAATCAGCCCCAGCATTTT. Its translation is CASSLDSYSNQPQHF.

The rearrangement joins TRBV19 to TRBJ2-2, with D possibly TRBD1 on 6 matching bases. CDR1 and CDR2 (germline): LNHDA, SQIVND (reference sequence). Trimming stripped 7 bases from V and 2 bases from J, with 11 bases between. The CDR3 contains 14 residues. The CDR3 sequence: CASTAGANTGELFF. For the CDR3, the DNA is TGTGCCAGTACGGCAGGGGCCAACACCGGGGAGCTGTTTTTT.

The genes are TRBV6-6 and TRBJ2-3, with 9 positions matching TRBD1. The CDR3 is 15 amino acids. Germline CDR1 and CDR2: MNHNY and SVGAGI (reference sequence). The V gene end was trimmed by 7 bases and the J gene end by 2 bases; junction bases not matched to a gene: 7. The CDR3, as DNA: TGTGCCAGCACCCGGGACAGGGCCTACACAGATACGCAGTATTTT. Its translation: CASTRDRAYTDTQYF.

About this clone itself: Other nucleotide sequences from this sample produce the same CDR3. CDR3 coding DNA: TGTGCCAGCAGCTTAGGACTACCCAGCACAGATACGCAGTATTTT. Its protein is CASSLGLPSTDTQYF. This rearrangement joins TRBV7-2 to TRBJ2-3; tentatively, D is TRBD2 (5 bases). The ends were cut back, 1 base at V and 0 bases at J, with 8 bases in the middle. Germline V CDR1 and CDR2: SGHTA, FQGNSA. The CDR3 is made up of 15 amino acids.

On this clone: Additional DNA sequences in this sample encode the identical CDR3. The rearrangement links TRBV7-2 to TRBJ2-2; D gene uncertain. Germline V CDR1 and CDR2: SGHTA, FQGNSA. This CDR3 is 13 amino acids long. With 1 base removed from V and 7 bases from J, the gap between germline ends came to 7 bases. CDR3 residues: CASSLDPGGELFF. The CDR3 bases are TGTGCCAGCAGCTTAGATCCGGGCGGGGAGCTGTTTTTT.

This rearrangement joins TRBV4-3 to TRBJ1-2; TRBD1 matches 11 bases. Unmatched junction bases numbered 5, after V lost 0 bases and J lost 8 bases. This CDR3 region has 15 residues. Germline V gene data show CDR1 as LGHNA and CDR2 as YSLEER. The CDR3 sequence is CASSQEDRGRGGYTF. CDR3 sequence (DNA): TGCGCCAGCAGCCAAGAGGACAGGGGGCGCGGGGGCTACACCTTC.

The CDR3 here is CASSLGDNNQPQHF. The DNA of the CDR3 is TGTGCCAGCAGCTTAGGGGACAACAATCAGCCCCAGCATTTT. This chain links TRBV7-9 with TRBJ1-5, with a weak D call TRBD1 (6 bases). CDR3 length: 14 amino acids. Germline CDR1 is SEHNR and CDR2 is FQNEAQ (reference sequence). V dropped 1 base and J dropped 3 bases, with 7 bases sitting between them. The full variable domain, in which reference TRBV7-9 and TRBJ1-5 provide the parts outside the CDR3, is DTGVSQNPRHKITKRGQNVTFRCDPISEHNRLYWYRQTLGQGPEFLTYFQNEAQLEKSRLLSDRFSAERPKGSFSTLEIQRTEQGDSAMYLCASSLGDNNQPQHFGDGTRLSIL.

This chain uses TRBV5-4 with TRBJ1-1; weak D call: TRBD1 (5 bases). The CDR3 consists of 14 residues. V lost 0 bases and J 5 bases, leaving 11 bases between the germline ends. Germline V gives CDR1 SGHNT, CDR2 YYREEE (reference sequence). CDR3 DNA: TGTGCCAGCAGCTTGGGCGGGGGAGAGACTGAAGCTTTCTTT. Protein: CASSLGGGETEAFF.

The chain links TRBV10-3 to TRBJ2-3; unclear D gene. Trimming pared 4 bases from V and 6 bases from J, leaving 17 bases between. This CDR3 spans 15 amino acids. Germline V CDR1 and CDR2: ENHRY, SYGVKD. DNA of the CDR3: TGTGCCATCAGTGGTGGAGCTTCCTTCGGGGATACGCAGTATTTT. Translated: CAISGGASFGDTQYF.